This entry lists 3 T cell receptor beta chains sequenced from one sample in a study of regulatory T cells in long-lasting Graves disease. Arm-PCR of CDR3 regions and iRepertoire HTBI primers were used to build TCR beta libraries. TCRdb independently ran MiXCR on the multiplex PCR reads; one entry per CDR3 protein. Here the sample spans about 470,000 distinct CDR3 sequences, roughly 20% being singletons. Time point here: persistent/refractory GD, antithyroid drugs over 5 years with positive TRAb. Preparation of the TCR library used RNA extracted from PBMCs. The source was peripheral blood mononuclear cells (PBMCs), collected when the disease was refractory, from a patient treated with antithyroid drugs. The receptors derive from a female donor with Graves disease.

The rearrangement links TRBV10-3 to TRBJ2-6; D is possibly TRBD2 (5 bases). The CDR3 contains 14 residues. The V end lost 6 bases, the J end lost 2 bases, and 8 bases lay between the germline ends. Germline V gene lookup returns CDR1 ENHRY and CDR2 SYGVKD. CDR3 region: CAIRSGTGANVLTF. CDR3 DNA sequence: TGTGCCATCAGATCCGGGACTGGGGCCAACGTCCTGACTTTC.

This clonotype has at least ten counts. The CDR3 loop is CASSPVGQPQHF. CDR3 DNA sequence: TGTGCCAGCAGTCCGGTGGGTCAGCCCCAGCATTTT. The rearrangement links TRBV28 to TRBJ1-5; D is ambiguous. Trimming shortened V by 5 bases and J by 6 bases, and 8 bases separated the two germline ends. The CDR3 loop spans 12 amino acids. From germline, CDR1 is MDHEN and CDR2 SYDVKM.

This chain joins TRBV6-2 or TRBV6-3 and TRBJ2-7, with D possibly being TRBD2 (6 bases). Trimming removed 7 bases at V and 2 bases at J, with 12 bases between. The CDR3 contains 13 residues. CDR1 and CDR2 from the germline V gene are MNHEY and SVGEGT. CDR3 sequence (DNA): TGTGCCAGCAACCTAGCGACTCCCTACGAGCAGTACTTC. Encoded protein: CASNLATPYEQYF.